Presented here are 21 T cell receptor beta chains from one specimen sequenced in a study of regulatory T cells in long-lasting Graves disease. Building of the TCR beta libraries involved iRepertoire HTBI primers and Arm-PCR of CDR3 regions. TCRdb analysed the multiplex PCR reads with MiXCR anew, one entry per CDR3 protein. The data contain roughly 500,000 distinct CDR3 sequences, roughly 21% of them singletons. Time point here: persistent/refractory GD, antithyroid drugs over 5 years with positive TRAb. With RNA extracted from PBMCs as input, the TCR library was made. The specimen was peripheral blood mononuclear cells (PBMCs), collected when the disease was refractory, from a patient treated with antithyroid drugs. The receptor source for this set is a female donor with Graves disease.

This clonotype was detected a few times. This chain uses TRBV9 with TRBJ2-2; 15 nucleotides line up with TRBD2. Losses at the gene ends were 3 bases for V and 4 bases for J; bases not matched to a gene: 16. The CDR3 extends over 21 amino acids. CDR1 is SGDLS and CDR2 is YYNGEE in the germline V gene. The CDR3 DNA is TGTGCCAGCAGCGCGAACTTTGGACTAGCGGGGGGGCCTGTCATCACCGGGGAGCTGTTTTTT. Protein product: CASSANFGLAGGPVITGELFF.

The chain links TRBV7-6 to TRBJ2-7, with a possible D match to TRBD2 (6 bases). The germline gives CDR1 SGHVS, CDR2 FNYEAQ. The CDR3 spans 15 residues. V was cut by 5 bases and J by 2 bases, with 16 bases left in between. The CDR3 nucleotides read TGTGCCAGCAGCCAGCGGGTAGGGAATGCCTACGAGCAGTACTTC. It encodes CASSQRVGNAYEQYF.

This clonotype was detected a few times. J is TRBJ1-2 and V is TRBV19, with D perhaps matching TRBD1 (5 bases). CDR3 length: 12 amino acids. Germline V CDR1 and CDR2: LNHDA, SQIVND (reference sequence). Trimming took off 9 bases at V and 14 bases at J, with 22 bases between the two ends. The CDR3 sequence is CASIATGGFSTF. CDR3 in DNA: TGTGCCAGCATCGCAACTGGGGGGTTTTCAACCTTC.

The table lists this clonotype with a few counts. The CDR3 spells CAWRPNTGELFF. The CDR3, as DNA: TGTGCCTGGAGACCGAACACCGGGGAGCTGTTTTTT. V usage is TRBV30 and J usage is TRBJ2-2; D not resolved. Germline V gene data show CDR1 as GTSNPN and CDR2 as SVGIG (reference sequence). Trimming removed 3 bases at V and 0 bases at J, with 2 bases between. The CDR3 is made up of 12 amino acids.

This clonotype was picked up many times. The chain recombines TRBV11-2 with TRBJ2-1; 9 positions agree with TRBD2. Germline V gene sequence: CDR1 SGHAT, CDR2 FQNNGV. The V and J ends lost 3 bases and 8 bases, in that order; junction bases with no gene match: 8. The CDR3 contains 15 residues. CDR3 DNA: TGTGCCAGCAGCTTGTCGAGCGGGGGGTTGGATGAGCAGTTCTTC. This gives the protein CASSLSSGGLDEQFF.

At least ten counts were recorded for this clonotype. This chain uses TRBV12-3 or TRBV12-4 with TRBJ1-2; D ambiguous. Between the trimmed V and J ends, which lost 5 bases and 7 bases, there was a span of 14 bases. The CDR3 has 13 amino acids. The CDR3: CASSTNRWTGYTF. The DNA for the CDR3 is TGTGCCAGCAGTACCAACCGGTGGACTGGCTACACCTTC.

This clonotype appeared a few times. The CDR3 region is CAISSTDNYGYTF. The CDR3, as DNA: TGTGCCATCAGTTCGACGGACAACTATGGCTACACCTTC. The chain combines TRBV10-3 with TRBJ1-2; no clear D. This CDR3 contains 13 residues. The ends were cut back, 5 bases at V and 2 bases at J, with 9 bases in the middle. CDR1 and CDR2 (germline): ENHRY, SYGVKD.

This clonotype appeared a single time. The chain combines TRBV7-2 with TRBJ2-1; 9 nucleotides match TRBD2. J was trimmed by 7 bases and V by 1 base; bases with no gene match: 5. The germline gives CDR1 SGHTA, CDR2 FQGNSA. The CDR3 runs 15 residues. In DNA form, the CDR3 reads TGTGCCAGCAGCTTAGGCGGGGGGGCCGGGAATGAGCAGTTCTTC. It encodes CASSLGGGAGNEQFF.

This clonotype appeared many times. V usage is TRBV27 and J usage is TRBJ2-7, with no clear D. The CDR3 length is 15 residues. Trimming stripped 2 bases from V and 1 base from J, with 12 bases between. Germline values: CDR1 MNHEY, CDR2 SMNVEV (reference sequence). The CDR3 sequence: CASSLKYGTSYEQYF. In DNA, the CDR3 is TGTGCCAGCAGTTTAAAGTACGGAACATCCTACGAGCAGTACTTC.

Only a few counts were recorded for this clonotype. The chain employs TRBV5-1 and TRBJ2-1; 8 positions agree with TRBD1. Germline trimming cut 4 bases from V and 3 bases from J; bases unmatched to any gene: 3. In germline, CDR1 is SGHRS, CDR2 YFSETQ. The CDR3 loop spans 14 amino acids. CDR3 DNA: TGCGCCAGCAGCGCAGGGGGCAGCTACAATGAGCAGTTCTTC. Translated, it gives CASSAGGSYNEQFF.

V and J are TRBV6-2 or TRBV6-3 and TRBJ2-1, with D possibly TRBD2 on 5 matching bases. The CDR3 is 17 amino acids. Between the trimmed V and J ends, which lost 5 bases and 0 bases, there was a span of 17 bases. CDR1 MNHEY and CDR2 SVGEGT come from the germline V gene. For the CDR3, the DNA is TGTGCCAGCAGTAGTTGGGGAGTCCACAGCTCCTACAATGAGCAGTTCTTC. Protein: CASSSWGVHSSYNEQFF.

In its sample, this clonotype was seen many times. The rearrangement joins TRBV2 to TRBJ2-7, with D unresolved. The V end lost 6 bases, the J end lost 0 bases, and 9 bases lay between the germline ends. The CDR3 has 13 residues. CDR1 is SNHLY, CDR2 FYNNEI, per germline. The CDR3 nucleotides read TGTGCCAGCAGAGAGACTTACTCCTACGAGCAGTACTTC. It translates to CASRETYSYEQYF.

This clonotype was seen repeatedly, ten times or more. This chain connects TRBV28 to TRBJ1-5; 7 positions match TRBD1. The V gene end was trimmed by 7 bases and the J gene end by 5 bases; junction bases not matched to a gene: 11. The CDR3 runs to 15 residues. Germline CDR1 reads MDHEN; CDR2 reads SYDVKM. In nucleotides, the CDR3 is TGTGCCAGCACCGTCGACAGGGATGTTGATCAGCCCCAGCATTTT. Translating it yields CASTVDRDVDQPQHF.

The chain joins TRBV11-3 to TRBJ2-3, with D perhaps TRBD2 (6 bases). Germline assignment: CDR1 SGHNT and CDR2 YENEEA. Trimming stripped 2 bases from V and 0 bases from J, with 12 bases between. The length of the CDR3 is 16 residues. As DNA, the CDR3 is TGTGCCAGCAGCTTAACTAGCATCATTAGCACAGATACGCAGTATTTT. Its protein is CASSLTSIISTDTQYF.

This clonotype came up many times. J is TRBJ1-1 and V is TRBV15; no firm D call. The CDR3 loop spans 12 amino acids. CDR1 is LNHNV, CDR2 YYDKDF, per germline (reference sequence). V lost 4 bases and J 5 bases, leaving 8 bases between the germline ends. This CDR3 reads CATSTGRTEAFF. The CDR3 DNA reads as TGTGCCACCAGCACCGGACGGACTGAAGCTTTCTTT.

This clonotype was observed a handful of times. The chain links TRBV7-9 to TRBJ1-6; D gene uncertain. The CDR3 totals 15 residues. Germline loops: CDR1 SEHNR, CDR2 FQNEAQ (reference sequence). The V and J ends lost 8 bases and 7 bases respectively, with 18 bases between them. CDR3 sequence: CASGSRTATNSPLHF. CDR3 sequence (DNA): TGTGCCAGCGGCTCGCGAACAGCTACCAATTCACCCCTCCACTTT.

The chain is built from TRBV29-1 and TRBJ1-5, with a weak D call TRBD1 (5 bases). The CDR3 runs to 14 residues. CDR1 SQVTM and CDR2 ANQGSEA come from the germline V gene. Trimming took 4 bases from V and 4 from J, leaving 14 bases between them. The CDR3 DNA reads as TGCAGCGTTGCTTTCCCGGGGCAAAATCAGCCCCAGCATTTT. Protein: CSVAFPGQNQPQHF.

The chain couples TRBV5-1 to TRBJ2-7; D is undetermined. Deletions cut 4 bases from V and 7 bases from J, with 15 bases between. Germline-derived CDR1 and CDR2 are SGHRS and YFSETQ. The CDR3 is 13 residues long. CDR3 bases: TGCGCCAGCAGCATAAGGGCCAACCAAGAGCAGTACTTC. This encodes CASSIRANQEQYF.

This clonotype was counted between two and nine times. The CDR3 loop is CASSNTWTGRHQPQHF. For the CDR3, the DNA is TGCGCCAGCAGTAACACTTGGACAGGGAGACATCAGCCCCAGCATTTT. This sequence joins TRBV10-1 and TRBJ1-5; 8 positions agree with TRBD1. This CDR3 has 16 residues. V gave up 5 bases and J gave up 5 bases; unmatched junction bases: 11. CDR1 and CDR2 from the germline V gene are WNHNN and SYGVQD (reference sequence).

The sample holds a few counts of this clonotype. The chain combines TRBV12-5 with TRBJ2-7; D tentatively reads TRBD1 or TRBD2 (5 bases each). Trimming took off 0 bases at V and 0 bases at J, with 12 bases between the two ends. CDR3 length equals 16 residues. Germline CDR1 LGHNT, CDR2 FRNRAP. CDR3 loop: CASGLVRGPFSYEQYF. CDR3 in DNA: TGTGCTAGTGGTTTGGTCCGGGGCCCCTTCTCCTACGAGCAGTACTTC.

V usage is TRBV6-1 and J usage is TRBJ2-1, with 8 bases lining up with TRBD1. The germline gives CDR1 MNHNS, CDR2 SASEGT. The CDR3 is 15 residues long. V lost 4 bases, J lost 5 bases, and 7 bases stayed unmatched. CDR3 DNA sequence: TGTGCCAGCAGTGGGGGCAGGGGGCTGAACAATGAGCAGTTCTTC. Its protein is CASSGGRGLNNEQFF.